The T cell receptor beta chain described here comes from a study of T-cell reconstitution after alpha-beta-depleted transplantation in children. Using unique molecular identifiers, the investigators prepared the TCRbeta library. TCRdb recomputed calls from the PCR reads with MiXCR, one row per CDR3 protein. The sample holds about 610,000 distinct CDR3 sequences, 20% to 30% seen once. A remark on this clonotype: Its antigen is not identified.

General observations from the study: Counts and diversity of T cells one year after transplant came mostly from newly produced T cells. The origin of alpha-beta T cells about two months after transplant was reportedly several hundred expanded graft clones.

The sample here was PBMCs, taken before TCRalphabeta/CD19-depleted stem cell transplant. This clonotype originated in a boy under three years old with Wiskott-Aldrich syndrome, due to receive a stem cell transplant.

CDR3 sequence reads: CASSQTGRGRATEAFF. The CDR3 DNA reads as TGTGCCAGCAGCCAGACAGGGCGCGGGAGGGCCACTGAAGCTTTCTTT. The chain links TRBV5-5 to TRBJ1-1; 7 bases are shared with TRBD1. The CDR3 is 16 residues long. Looked up from germline, CDR1 is SGHKS and CDR2 is YYEKEE (reference sequence). The junction had 13 bases not matched to a gene; V was cut back by 4 bases and J by 4 bases. The full variable domain, rest sourced from reference TRBV5-5 and TRBJ1-1, is DAGVTQSPTHLIKTRGQQVTLRCSPISGHKSVSWYQQVLGQGPQFIFQYYEKEERGRGNFPDRFSARQFPNYSSELNVNALLLGDSALYLCASSQTGRGRATEAFFGQGTRLTVV.